This T cell receptor (beta chain) was recorded in a study of CD8 T cells in ankylosing spondylitis (dated by TCRdb to the late 2010s). At the level of the whole study: The study set out to find disease-linked TCR variants by profiling T cell receptor beta repertoires in ankylosing spondylitis patients and healthy donors. Peripheral blood was sampled, and synovial fluid was also collected from ankylosing spondylitis patients. The full study cohort comprised 20 to 25 ankylosing spondylitis patients and roughly 110 healthy donors.

TCRdb names Illumina HiSeq 2500 as the instrument used. TCR beta libraries were prepared by quantitative 5'-RACE with molecular barcodes. The study's own analysis went as follows. A new computational method based on a probabilistic model of VDJ rearrangement was used to identify disease-linked TCR variants. Starting from the raw public reads, TCRdb applied fastp trimming at Q25, assembled clones with MiXCR and retained in-frame beta chains. Rows are unified per CDR3 protein, each entry keeping the most common DNA and genes. The V and J calls were determined by TCRdb, not by the authors. This sample gives about 400,000 distinct CDR3 sequences in total; approximately 20% of them show up just once. About an eighth of the sample is held by the ten biggest clonotypes. In its sample, this clonotype was seen many times. Its antigen is not yet known. No quality values exist for individual bases; no much larger clone is one base distant.

On the study overall, not on this receptor specifically: Some motif variants were previously reported in synovial fluid and blood of reactive arthritis patients, suggesting common disease-initiation mechanisms. Blood from ankylosing spondylitis patients appeared to be characterized by a TCR beta motif composed of roughly eight highly homologous amino acid variants. A CD8+ phenotype was shown by the disease-linked clones, which were found at relatively low frequencies in peripheral blood. The disease-linked clones were reported to be significantly enriched in matched synovial fluid samples from ankylosing spondylitis patients.

The CDR3 spans 13 residues, from the cysteine through the phenylalanine. CDR3 DNA is the only sequence kept; it has 39 bases, read in frame from the first base. V is clipped by 3 bases and J by 2 bases, and the sequence between their germline boundaries is 7 bases long. The rearrangement joined TRBV12-3 or TRBV12-4 to TRBJ1-2; a tentative D call is TRBD1 (6 bases match). This clonotype originated in a male donor with ankylosing spondylitis or in good health (not recorded which). Material for sequencing was blood, either unsorted or a sorted T cell fraction (not recorded which). The CDR3: CASSFTGNYGYTF. The DNA reads TGTGCCAGCAGTTTTACAGGGAACTATGGCTACACCTTC.